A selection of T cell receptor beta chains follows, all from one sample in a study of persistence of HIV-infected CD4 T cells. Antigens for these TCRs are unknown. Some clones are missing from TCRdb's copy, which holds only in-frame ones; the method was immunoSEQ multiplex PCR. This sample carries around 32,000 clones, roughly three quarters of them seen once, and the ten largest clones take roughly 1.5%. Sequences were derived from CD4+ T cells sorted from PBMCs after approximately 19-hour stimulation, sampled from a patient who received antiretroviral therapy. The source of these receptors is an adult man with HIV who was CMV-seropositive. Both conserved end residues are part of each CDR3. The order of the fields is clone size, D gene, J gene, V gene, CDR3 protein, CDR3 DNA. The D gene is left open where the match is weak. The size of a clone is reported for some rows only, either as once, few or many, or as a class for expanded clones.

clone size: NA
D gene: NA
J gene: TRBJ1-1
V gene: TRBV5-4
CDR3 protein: CASSLDTGMNTEAFF
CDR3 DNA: TGTGCCAGCAGCTTGGATACAGGGATGAACACTGAAGCTTTCTTT

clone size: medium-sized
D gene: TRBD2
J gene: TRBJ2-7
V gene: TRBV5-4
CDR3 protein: CASSLLGGSYEQYF
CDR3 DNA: TGTGCCAGCAGCCTGTTGGGGGGGTCCTACGAGCAGTACTTC

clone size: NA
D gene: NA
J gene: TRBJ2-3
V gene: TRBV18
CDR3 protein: CASSRQTSTDTQYF
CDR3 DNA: TGTGCCAGCTCTAGGCAGACTAGCACAGATACGCAGTATTTT

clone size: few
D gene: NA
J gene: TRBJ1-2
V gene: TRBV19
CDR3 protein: CASLATESHYGYTF
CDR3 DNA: TGTGCCAGCCTTGCTACTGAATCCCACTATGGCTACACCTTC

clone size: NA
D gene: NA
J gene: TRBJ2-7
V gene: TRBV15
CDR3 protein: CATSKEIGSYEQYF
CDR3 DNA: TGTGCCACCAGCAAGGAGATCGGATCCTACGAGCAGTACTTC

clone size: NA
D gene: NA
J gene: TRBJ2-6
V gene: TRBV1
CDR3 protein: CTSSQETGTSGGAPSSGANVLTF
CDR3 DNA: TGCACCAGCAGCCAAGAAACCGGGACTAGCGGGGGGGCCCCCAGCTCTGGGGCCAACGTCCTGACTTTC

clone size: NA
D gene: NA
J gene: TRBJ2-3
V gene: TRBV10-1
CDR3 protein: CASSESQGSDTQYF
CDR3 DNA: TGCGCCAGCAGTGAGTCGCAGGGATCAGATACGCAGTATTTT

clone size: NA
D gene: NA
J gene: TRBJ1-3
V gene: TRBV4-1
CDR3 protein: CASSQDHALNTIYF
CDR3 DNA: TGCGCCAGCAGCCAAGATCACGCCTTAAACACCATATATTTT

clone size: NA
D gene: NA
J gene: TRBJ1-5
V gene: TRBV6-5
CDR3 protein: CASSGLYSNQPQHF
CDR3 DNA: TGTGCCAGCAGCGGCCTCTATAGCAATCAGCCCCAGCATTTT

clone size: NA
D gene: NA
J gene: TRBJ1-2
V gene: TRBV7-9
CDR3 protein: CASSFSLRARGGYTF
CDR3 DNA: TGTGCCAGCAGCTTTTCCCTCCGGGCCCGAGGGGGCTACACCTTC

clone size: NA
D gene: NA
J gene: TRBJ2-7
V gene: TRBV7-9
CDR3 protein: CASSLGQGFYEQYF
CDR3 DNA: TGTGCCAGCAGCTTAGGTCAGGGGTTCTACGAGCAGTACTTC

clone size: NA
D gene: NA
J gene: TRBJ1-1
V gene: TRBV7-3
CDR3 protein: CASSLNRNTEAFF
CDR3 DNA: TGTGCCAGCAGCTTAAACAGGAACACTGAAGCTTTCTTT

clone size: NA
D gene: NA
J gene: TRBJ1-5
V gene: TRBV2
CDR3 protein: CASSERGNQPQHF
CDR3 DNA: TGTGCCAGCAGTGAACGTGGGAATCAGCCCCAGCATTTT

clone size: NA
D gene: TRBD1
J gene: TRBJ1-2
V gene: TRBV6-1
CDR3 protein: CASSETGYGYTF
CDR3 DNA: TGTGCCAGCAGTGAGACAGGGTATGGCTACACCTTC

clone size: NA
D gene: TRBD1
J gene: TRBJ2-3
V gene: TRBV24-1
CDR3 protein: CATSDSGTGGPRRTDTQYF
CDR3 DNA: TGTGCCACCAGTGACTCCGGGACAGGGGGACCTAGGCGCACAGATACGCAGTATTTT

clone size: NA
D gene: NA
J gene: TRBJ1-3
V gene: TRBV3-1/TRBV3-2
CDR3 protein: CASSEIRGSGNTIYF
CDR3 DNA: TGTGCCAGCAGCGAGATACGCGGGTCTGGAAACACCATATATTTT

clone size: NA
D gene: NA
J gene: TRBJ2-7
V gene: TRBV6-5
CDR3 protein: CASSPTRSAYEQYF
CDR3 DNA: TGTGCCAGCAGTCCCACAAGAAGCGCCTACGAGCAGTACTTC